A selection of T cell receptor beta chains follows, all from one sample in a study of control samples from healthy donors and cancer patients. Data came from immunoSEQ multiplex PCR; TCRdb stores just in-frame clones and leaves some out. The top ten clones hold about a fifth of a sample with 65,000 to 100,000 clones, about 89% of them seen once. The sample consisted of blood. The source of these receptors is a man over 45 in good health. The CDR3 runs from the conserved cysteine through the conserved F or W. The D gene is left open where the match is weak. Size tells how often a clone was seen (once, few, many) or the class of an expanded clone, and some rows leave it out.

d_call j_call v_call cdr3_length clone_size cdr3_aa cdr3_nt
TRBD1 TRBJ2-7 TRBV18 18 NA CASSPFSPGQGDSYEQYF TGTGCCAGCTCACCATTTTCACCGGGACAGGGGGATTCCTACGAGCAGTACTTC
NA TRBJ2-1 TRBV14 13 once CASRDYYNHEQFF TGTGCCAGCAGGGATTATTACAATCATGAGCAGTTCTTC
NA TRBJ1-2 TRBV28 11 NA CASSSGRGYTF TGTGCCAGCAGTTCGGGACGTGGCTACACCTTC
NA TRBJ1-1 TRBV27 15 NA CASSSRDGKNTEAFF TGTGCCAGCAGTTCCCGGGACGGGAAGAACACTGAAGCTTTCTTT
TRBD2 TRBJ2-1 TRBV19 15 NA CASSMGGSSYNEQFF TGTGCCAGTAGTATGGGGGGGTCTTCCTACAATGAGCAGTTCTTC
NA TRBJ1-1 TRBV5-1 14 NA CASSYDRLDTEAFF TGCGCCAGCAGTTATGACAGGCTTGACACTGAAGCTTTCTTT
NA TRBJ1-5 TRBV10-2 13 NA CASSGQLDQPQHF TGCGCCAGCAGTGGACAGCTTGATCAGCCCCAGCATTTT
NA TRBJ2-1 TRBV24-1 13 NA CATSDQGPGEQFF TGTGCCACCAGTGATCAAGGACCAGGTGAGCAGTTCTTC
TRBD2 TRBJ2-1 TRBV7-9 13 NA CASSFTLAGVEFF TGTGCCAGCAGCTTCACCCTAGCGGGAGTCGAGTTCTTC
NA TRBJ2-5 TRBV24-1 13 NA CATSGASQETQYF TGTGCCACCAGTGGTGCGTCTCAAGAGACCCAGTACTTC
NA TRBJ2-7 TRBV12-3/TRBV12-4 12 NA CASSLSGYEQYF TGTGCCAGCAGTTTATCGGGATACGAGCAGTACTTC
NA TRBJ2-5 TRBV6-6 15 once CASSFLGDDQETQYF TGTGCCAGCAGTTTCTTAGGGGATGACCAAGAGACCCAGTACTTC
NA TRBJ1-3 TRBV29-1 15 few CSVRAITNSGNTIYF TGCAGCGTTAGGGCGATAACTAACTCTGGAAACACCATATATTTT
TRBD1 TRBJ1-3 TRBV7-6 16 NA CASSLGTGGNGNTIYF TGTGCCAGCAGCTTAGGAACAGGGGGCAATGGAAACACCATATATTTT
NA TRBJ1-1 TRBV7-2 15 NA CASRFQRFGNTEAFF TGTGCCAGCAGATTTCAGAGATTTGGGAACACTGAAGCTTTCTTT
NA TRBJ2-5 TRBV12-5 13 NA CASGLRWGETQYF TGTGCTAGTGGTTTAAGGTGGGGGGAGACCCAGTACTTC
TRBD1 TRBJ1-6 TRBV11-3 15 NA CASSMQGGGNSPLHF TGTGCCAGCAGCATGCAGGGGGGGGGTAATTCACCCCTCCACTTT
NA TRBJ2-3 TRBV9 15 NA CASSVFGLDGDTQYF TGTGCCAGCAGCGTTTTTGGGCTTGATGGAGATACGCAGTATTTT
NA TRBJ1-1 TRBV6-5 11 NA CASRSNTEAFF TGTGCCAGCCGAAGTAACACTGAAGCTTTCTTT
NA TRBJ1-2 TRBV29-1 13 few CSVRVGSNYGYTF TGCAGCGTTCGGGTAGGGAGTAACTATGGCTACACCTTC
TRBD1 TRBJ1-1 TRBV5-1 15 NA CASSLMGQRNTEAFF TGCGCCAGCAGCTTGATGGGACAGAGAAACACTGAAGCTTTCTTT
TRBD2 TRBJ2-1 TRBV24-1 18 NA CATSDFGSGGGIVNEQFF TGTGCCACCAGTGATTTCGGGAGCGGGGGGGGAATTGTGAATGAGCAGTTCTTC
NA TRBJ2-5 TRBV24-1 15 NA CATSGIGGHQETQYF TGTGCCACCAGCGGGATCGGGGGCCACCAAGAGACCCAGTACTTC
TRBD1 TRBJ2-7 TRBV7-9 13 once CASSSTGGGEQYF TGTGCCAGCAGCTCGACAGGGGGCGGGGAGCAGTACTTC
TRBD1 TRBJ1-4 TRBV11-2 14 few CASSWGQRGEKLFF TGTGCCAGCAGCTGGGGACAGAGGGGGGAAAAACTGTTTTTT
NA TRBJ1-2 TRBV5-4 13 NA CASSLDANYGYTF TGTGCCAGCAGCTTGGACGCTAACTATGGCTACACCTTC
TRBD1 TRBJ2-1 TRBV30 18 NA CAWSGGRGDRRAYNEQFF TGTGCCTGGAGTGGCGGTAGGGGGGACAGGAGAGCTTACAATGAGCAGTTCTTC
NA TRBJ1-1 TRBV25-1 13 NA CASSTETDTEAFF TGTGCCAGCAGTACGGAGACTGACACTGAAGCTTTCTTT
NA TRBJ1-5 TRBV2 13 NA CASREQGDQPQHF TGTGCCAGCAGGGAACAGGGTGATCAGCCCCAGCATTTT
NA TRBJ1-3 TRBV11-2 16 NA CASSPPGIRYGNTIYF TGTGCCAGCAGCCCACCAGGGATTCGATATGGAAACACCATATATTTT
NA TRBJ1-6 TRBV4-1 18 once CASSPTQGGNSYNSPLHF TGCGCCAGCAGCCCAACTCAAGGGGGGAACTCCTATAATTCACCCCTCCACTTT
NA TRBJ1-5 TRBV18 14 once CASSPWGGNQPQHF TGTGCCAGCTCACCATGGGGGGGTAATCAGCCCCAGCATTTT
NA TRBJ1-1 TRBV12-3/TRBV12-4 13 NA CASSLTGNTEAFF TGTGCCAGCAGTTTGACAGGGAACACTGAAGCTTTCTTT
NA TRBJ2-5 TRBV7-9 14 NA CASSQLASQETQYF TGTGCCAGCAGCCAACTTGCAAGCCAAGAGACCCAGTACTTC
TRBD2 TRBJ2-5 TRBV9 13 NA CASTSSGSETQYF TGTGCCAGCACATCTAGCGGGAGCGAGACCCAGTACTTC
NA TRBJ1-2 TRBV3-1/TRBV3-2 13 few CASSRGGAGGYTF TGTGCCAGCAGCCGGGGGGGGGCTGGTGGCTACACCTTC
NA TRBJ1-2 TRBV4-2 16 NA CASSQDGQTGNYGYTF TGTGCCAGCAGCCAAGATGGACAAACGGGTAACTATGGCTACACCTTC
NA TRBJ1-5 TRBV24-1 15 NA CATSDRDTSNQPQHF TGTGCCACCAGTGATCGGGACACTAGCAATCAGCCCCAGCATTTT
NA TRBJ1-2 TRBV10-3 14 NA CAISESETGYGYTF TGTGCCATCAGTGAGTCGGAGACAGGCTATGGCTACACCTTC
TRBD1 TRBJ2-3 TRBV7-2 14 NA CASSQKTGADTQYF TGTGCCAGCAGCCAGAAGACAGGGGCAGATACGCAGTATTTT
NA TRBJ2-7 TRBV27 16 NA CASSLGRPTNSYEQYF TGTGCCAGCAGTTTAGGTCGGCCTACCAACTCCTACGAGCAGTACTTC
NA TRBJ2-3 TRBV7-8 16 NA CASSSRGYSHADTQYF TGTGCCAGCAGCTCTCGGGGGTACTCCCACGCAGATACGCAGTATTTT
NA TRBJ1-6 TRBV10-1 17 once CASSDLTGQRTISPLHF TGCGCCAGCAGTGACCTCACAGGGCAGAGAACGATTTCACCCCTCCACTTT
TRBD2 TRBJ2-1 TRBV30 13 NA CAWYGRGSNEQFF TGTGCCTGGTACGGGCGGGGGAGTAATGAGCAGTTCTTC
NA TRBJ1-5 TRBV19 15 NA CASSGVPRGNQPQHF TGTGCCAGCTCAGGGGTCCCTAGGGGCAATCAGCCCCAGCATTTT
TRBD1 TRBJ2-6 TRBV10-3 17 NA CAISDTGGRTGANVLTF TGTGCCATCAGTGACACAGGGGGCAGGACTGGGGCCAACGTCCTGACTTTC